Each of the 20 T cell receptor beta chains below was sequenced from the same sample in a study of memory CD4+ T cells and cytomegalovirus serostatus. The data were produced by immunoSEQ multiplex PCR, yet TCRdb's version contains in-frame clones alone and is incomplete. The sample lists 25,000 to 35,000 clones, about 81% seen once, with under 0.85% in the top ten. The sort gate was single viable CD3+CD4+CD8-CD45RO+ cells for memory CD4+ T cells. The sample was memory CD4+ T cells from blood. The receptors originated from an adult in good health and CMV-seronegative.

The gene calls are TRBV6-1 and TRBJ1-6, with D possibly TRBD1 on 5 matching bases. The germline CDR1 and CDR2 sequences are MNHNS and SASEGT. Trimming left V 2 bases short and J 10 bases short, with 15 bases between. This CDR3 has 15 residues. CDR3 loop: CASSEREDKLSPLHF. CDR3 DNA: TGTGCCAGCAGTGAAAGGGAGGACAAATTGTCACCCCTCCACTTT.

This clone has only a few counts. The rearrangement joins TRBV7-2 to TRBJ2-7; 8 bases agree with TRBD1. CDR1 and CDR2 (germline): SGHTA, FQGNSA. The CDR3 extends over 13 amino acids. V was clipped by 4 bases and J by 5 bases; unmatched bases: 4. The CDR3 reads CASSWRQGNEQYF. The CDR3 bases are TGTGCCAGCAGCTGGAGACAGGGGAACGAGCAGTACTTC. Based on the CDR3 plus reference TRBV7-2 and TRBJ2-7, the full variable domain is GAGVSQSPSNKVTEKGKDVELRCDPISGHTALYWYRQSLGQGLEFLIYFQGNSAPDKSGLPSDRFSAERTGGSVSTLTIQRTQQEDSAVYLCASSWRQGNEQYFGPGTRLTVT.

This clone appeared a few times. The CDR3 is CASSLGQGAREKLFF. The DNA of the CDR3 is TGTGCCAGCAGCTTAGGACAGGGGGCAAGGGAAAAACTGTTTTTT. The chain couples TRBV7-8 to TRBJ1-4; 10 bases map to TRBD1. With V trimmed by 1 base and J by 8 bases, 4 bases remained unmatched. Per germline, CDR1 SGHVS and CDR2 FQNEAQ. The CDR3 extends over 15 amino acids.

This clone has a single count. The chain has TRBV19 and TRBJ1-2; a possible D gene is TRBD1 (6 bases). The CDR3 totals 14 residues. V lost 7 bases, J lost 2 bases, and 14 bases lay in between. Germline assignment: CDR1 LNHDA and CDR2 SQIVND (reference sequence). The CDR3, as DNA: TGTGCCAGTACCAGGACAGAGGGAAACTATGGCTACACCTTC. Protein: CASTRTEGNYGYTF.

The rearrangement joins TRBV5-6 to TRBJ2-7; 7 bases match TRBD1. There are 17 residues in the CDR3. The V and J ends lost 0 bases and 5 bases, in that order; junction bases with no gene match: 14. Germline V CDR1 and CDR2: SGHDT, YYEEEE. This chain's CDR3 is CASSLGGGADRADEQYF. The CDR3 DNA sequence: TGTGCCAGCAGCTTGGGCGGCGGTGCTGACAGGGCTGACGAGCAGTACTTC.

The CDR3 region is CASSLPRTIYGYTF. The CDR3 region has the DNA TGTGCCAGCAGCTTACCTCGGACCATATATGGCTACACCTTC. This chain uses TRBV7-8 with TRBJ1-2; D unclear. CDR3 length: 14 residues. V lost 2 bases and J lost 5, with 12 bases in between. Germline CDR1 and CDR2: SGHVS and FQNEAQ.

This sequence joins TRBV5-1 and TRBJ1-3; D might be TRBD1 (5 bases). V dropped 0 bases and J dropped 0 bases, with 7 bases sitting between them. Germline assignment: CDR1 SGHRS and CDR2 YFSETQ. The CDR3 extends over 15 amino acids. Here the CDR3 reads CASSLEGNSGNTIYF. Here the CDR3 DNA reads TGCGCCAGCAGCTTGGAGGGGAACTCTGGAAACACCATATATTTT.

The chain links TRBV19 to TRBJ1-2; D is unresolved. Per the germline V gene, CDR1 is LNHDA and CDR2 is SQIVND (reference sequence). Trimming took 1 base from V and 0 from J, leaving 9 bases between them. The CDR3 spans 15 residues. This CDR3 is CASSIGGYTNYGYTF. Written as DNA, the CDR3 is TGTGCCAGTAGTATAGGGGGTTATACTAACTATGGCTACACCTTC. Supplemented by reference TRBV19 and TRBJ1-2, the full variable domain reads DGGITQSPKYLFRKEGQNVTLSCEQNLNHDAMYWYRQDPGQGLRLIYYSQIVNDFQKGDIAEGYSVSREKKESFPLTVTSAQKNPTAFYLCASSIGGYTNYGYTFGSGTRLTVV.

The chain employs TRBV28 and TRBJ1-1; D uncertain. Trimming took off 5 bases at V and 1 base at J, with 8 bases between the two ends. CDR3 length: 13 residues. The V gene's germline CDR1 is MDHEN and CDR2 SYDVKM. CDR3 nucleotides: TGTGCCAGCAGTATCCGGCAGAACACTGAAGCTTTCTTT. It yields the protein CASSIRQNTEAFF.

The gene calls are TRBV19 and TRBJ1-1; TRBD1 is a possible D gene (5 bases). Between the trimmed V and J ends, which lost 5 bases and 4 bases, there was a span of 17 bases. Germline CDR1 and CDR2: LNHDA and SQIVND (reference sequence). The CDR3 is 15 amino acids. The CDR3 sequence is CASSPTTVGVTEAFF. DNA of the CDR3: TGTGCCAGTAGTCCCACTACGGTGGGGGTCACTGAAGCTTTCTTT.

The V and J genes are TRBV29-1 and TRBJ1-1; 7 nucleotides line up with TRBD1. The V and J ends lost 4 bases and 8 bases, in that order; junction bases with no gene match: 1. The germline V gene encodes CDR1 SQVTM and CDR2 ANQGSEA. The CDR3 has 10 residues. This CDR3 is CSVGGQEAFF. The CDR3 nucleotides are TGCAGCGTTGGGGGACAGGAAGCTTTCTTT. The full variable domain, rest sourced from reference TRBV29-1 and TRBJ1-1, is SAVISQKPSRDICQRGTSLTIQCQVDSQVTMMFWYRQQPGQSLTLIATANQGSEATYESGFVIDKFPISRPNLTFSTLTVSNMSPEDSSIYLCSVGGQEAFFGQGTRLTVV.

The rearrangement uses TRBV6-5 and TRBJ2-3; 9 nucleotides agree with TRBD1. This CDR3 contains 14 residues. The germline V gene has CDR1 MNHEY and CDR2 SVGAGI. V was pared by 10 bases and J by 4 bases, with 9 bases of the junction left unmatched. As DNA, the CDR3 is TGTGCCACCTCGACAGGGGGTACGGCAGATACGCAGTATTTT. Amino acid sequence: CATSTGGTADTQYF.

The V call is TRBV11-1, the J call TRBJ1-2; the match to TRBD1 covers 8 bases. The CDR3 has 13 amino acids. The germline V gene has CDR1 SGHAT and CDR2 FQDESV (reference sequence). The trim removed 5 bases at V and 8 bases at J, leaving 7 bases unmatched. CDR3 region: CASSKGQGSGYTF. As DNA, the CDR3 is TGTGCCAGCAGCAAAGGACAGGGATCAGGCTACACCTTC. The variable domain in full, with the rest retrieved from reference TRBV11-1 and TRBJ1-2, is EAEVAQSPRYKITEKSQAVAFWCDPISGHATLYWYRQILGQGPELLVQFQDESVVDDSQLPKDRFSAERLKGVDSTLKIQPAELGDSAMYLCASSKGQGSGYTFGSGTRLTVV.

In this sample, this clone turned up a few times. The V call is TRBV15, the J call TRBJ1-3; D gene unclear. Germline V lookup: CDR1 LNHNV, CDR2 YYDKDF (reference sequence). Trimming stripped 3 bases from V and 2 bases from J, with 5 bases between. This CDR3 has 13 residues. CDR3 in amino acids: CATSSGPGNTIYF. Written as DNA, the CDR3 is TGTGCCACCAGCAGTGGACCTGGAAACACCATATATTTT.

The CDR3 nucleotides are TGCGCCAGTAAAACTAGCGGGGGGGCCGTAATTTCCTACAATGAGCAGTTCTTC. Translation: CASKTSGGAVISYNEQFF. The gene calls are TRBV5-1 and TRBJ2-1; 13 bases fit TRBD2. There are 18 residues in the CDR3. The germline CDR1 and CDR2 sequences are SGHRS and YFSETQ. J lost 1 base, V lost 8 bases, and 12 bases had no gene match.

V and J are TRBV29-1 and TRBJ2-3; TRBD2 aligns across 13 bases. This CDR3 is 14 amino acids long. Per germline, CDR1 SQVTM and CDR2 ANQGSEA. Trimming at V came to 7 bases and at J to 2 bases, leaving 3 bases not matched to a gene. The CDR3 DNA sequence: TGCAGCGGCGGGACTAGCGGGAACACAGATACGCAGTATTTT. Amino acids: CSGGTSGNTDTQYF.

The CDR3 protein is CASSQFRGAEEQYF. The DNA of the CDR3 is TGCGCCAGCAGTCAATTCAGGGGGGCTGAAGAGCAGTACTTC. The V call is TRBV23-1, the J call TRBJ2-7, with D possibly matching TRBD1 (7 bases). Being an ORF, TRBV23-1 has a function that is uncertain. Trimming cost V 1 base and J 7 bases, with 14 bases left between them. CDR3 size: 14 residues.

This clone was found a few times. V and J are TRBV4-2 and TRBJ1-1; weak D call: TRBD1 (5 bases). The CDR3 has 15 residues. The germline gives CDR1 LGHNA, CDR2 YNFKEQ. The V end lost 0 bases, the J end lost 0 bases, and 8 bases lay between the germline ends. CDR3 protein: CASSQEGVMNTEAFF. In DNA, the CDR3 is TGTGCCAGCAGCCAAGAGGGGGTAATGAACACTGAAGCTTTCTTT.

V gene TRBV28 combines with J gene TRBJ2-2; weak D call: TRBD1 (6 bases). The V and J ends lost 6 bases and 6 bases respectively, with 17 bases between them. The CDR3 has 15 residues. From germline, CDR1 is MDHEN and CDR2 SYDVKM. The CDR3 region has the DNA TGTGCCAGCAGCCTGACATTACAGGGCCCCGGGGAGCTGTTTTTT. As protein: CASSLTLQGPGELFF.

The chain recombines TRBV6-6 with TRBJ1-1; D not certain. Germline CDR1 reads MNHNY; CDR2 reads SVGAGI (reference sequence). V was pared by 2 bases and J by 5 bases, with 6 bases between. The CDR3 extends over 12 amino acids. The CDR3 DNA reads TGTGCCAGCAGTTACGAGCGGACTGAAGCTTTCTTT. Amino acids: CASSYERTEAFF.